This T cell receptor beta chain was profiled in a study of T cell repertoires in ileal Crohn's disease. In the study overall: M6 samples are neoterminal ileum biopsies from postoperative colonoscopy. Study results and limitations: The median delay to postoperative endoscopy was 5.5 to 8.5 months.

Turning to this clone: Its antigen is unknown.

The germline CDR1 and CDR2 sequences are SGHRS and YFSETQ. The CDR3 sequence is 13 residues long. Trimming took 0 bases from V and 6 from J, leaving 6 bases between them. Time point of the sample: neoterminal ileum biopsy at postoperative endoscopy, about 6 months after surgery. Eligibility required adulthood, ileal or ileocolonic Crohn's disease and indicated ileocolonic resection. This table comes from immunoSEQ multiplex PCR, and its TCRdb copy is limited to in-frame clones, with some not included. The sample yields about 62,000 clones, less than 90% seen once. Sequencing was performed on ileal tissue. The chain combines TRBV5-1 with TRBJ2-2; no firm D call. The TCR originated in an adult with Crohn's disease. DNA for the CDR3: TGCGCCAGCAGCTTGGGGCCCCCCGGGGAGCTGTTTTTT. This translates into CASSLGPPGELFF. Looking up the rest from reference TRBV5-1 and TRBJ2-2 gives the full variable domain: KAGVTQTPRYLIKTRGQQVTLSCSPISGHRSVSWYQQTPGQGLQFLFEYFSETQRNKGNFPGRFSGRQFSNSRSEMNVSTLELGDSALYLCASSLGPPGELFFGEGSRLTVL.